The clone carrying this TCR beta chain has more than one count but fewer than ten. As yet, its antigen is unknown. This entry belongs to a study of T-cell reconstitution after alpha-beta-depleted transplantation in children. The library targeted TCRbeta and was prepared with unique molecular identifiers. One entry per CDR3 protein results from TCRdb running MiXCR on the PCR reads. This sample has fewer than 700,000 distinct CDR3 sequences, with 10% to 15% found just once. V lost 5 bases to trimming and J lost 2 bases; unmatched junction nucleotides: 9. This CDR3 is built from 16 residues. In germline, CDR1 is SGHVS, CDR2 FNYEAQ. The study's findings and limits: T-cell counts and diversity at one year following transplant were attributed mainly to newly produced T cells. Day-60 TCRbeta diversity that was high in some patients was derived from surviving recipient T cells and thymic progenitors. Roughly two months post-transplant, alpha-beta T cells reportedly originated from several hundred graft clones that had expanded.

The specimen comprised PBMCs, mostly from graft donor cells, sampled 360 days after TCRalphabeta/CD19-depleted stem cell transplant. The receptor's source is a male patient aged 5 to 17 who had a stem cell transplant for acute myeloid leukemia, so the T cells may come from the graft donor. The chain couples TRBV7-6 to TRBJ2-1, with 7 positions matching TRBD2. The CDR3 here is CASSPLREDPYNEQFF. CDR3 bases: TGTGCCAGCAGCCCCCTACGGGAGGATCCCTACAATGAGCAGTTCTTC. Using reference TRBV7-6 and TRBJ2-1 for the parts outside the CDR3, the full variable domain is GAGVSQSPRYKVTKRGQDVALRCDPISGHVSLYWYRQALGQGPEFLTYFNYEAQQDKSGLPNDRFSAERPEGSISTLTIQRTEQRDSAMYRCASSPLREDPYNEQFFGPGTRLTVL.